What follows describes a single TCR beta chain. Its antigen remains unidentified. The data stem from a study of T cell responses to AZD1222 COVID-19 vaccine. General study findings and limits: Scientists sampled the repertoires only once the peak T cell response had passed.

Germline lookup yields CDR1 LNHDA and CDR2 SQIVND (reference sequence). There are 15 residues in the CDR3. V was pared by 5 bases and J by 6 bases, with 8 bases of the junction left unmatched. Libraries were prepared by immunoSEQ multiplex PCR; TCRdb keeps only in-frame clonotypes and omits some of them. The sample holds about 69,000 clones; over 80% are singletons and the top ten take roughly 25%. This receptor was taken from an adult who received the AZD1222 COVID-19 vaccine. The V call is TRBV19, the J call TRBJ2-1, with 9 bases identical to TRBD2. The sample consisted of peripheral blood, taken 28 days after the second AZD1222 dose. The DNA of the CDR3 is TGTGCCAGTAGTTATAGCGGGAGCGTACTCAATGAGCAGTTCTTC. Encoded protein: CASSYSGSVLNEQFF.